The text below deals with one TCR beta chain. Antigen specificity is unknown. Per the germline V gene, CDR1 is LGHNA and CDR2 is YNFKEQ. Trimming removed 1 base from V and 1 base from J; junction bases left unmatched: 7. CDR3 length: 17 residues. Using immunoSEQ multiplex PCR, the repertoire was profiled, and TCRdb retains in-frame clones only, with some absent. The data show roughly 2.6 million clones, with approximately 94% seen just once and 0.13% to 0.15% held by the top ten. All the donors were Caucasian adults who lived in Nashville, Tennessee. This entry comes from a study of shared clonotypes between healthy human individuals. Whole-study context: A few men and a couple of women, aged 18 to 49, were donors. Study-level points and caveats: Sharing across a few donors was seen in roughly 5.2% of naive CD4 clonotypes. Represented genetic and exposure-history diversity was restricted by having few donors.

The receptor was isolated from a man younger than 30 in good health. The sample comprised naive CD4+ T cells sorted from blood. Indicated subset: CD45RA+ positively selected. The V and J genes are TRBV4-2 and TRBJ1-2; 9 positions agree with TRBD1. CDR3 amino acids: CASSQGTGGGFNYGYTF. The DNA for the CDR3 is TGTGCCAGCAGCCAAGGTACAGGGGGCGGTTTTAACTATGGCTACACCTTC.